Here is one T cell receptor (beta chain) with its context. Antigen specificity is unknown. Germline V gives CDR1 MNHNS, CDR2 SASEGT. Trimming took 3 bases from V and 4 from J, leaving 12 bases between them. The CDR3 covers 14 residues. The record originates from a study of cytomegalovirus exposure and HLA in healthy donors. Study-level findings and limits: High specificity and sensitivity for cytomegalovirus status were reported for the classifier. A later analysis, which compared TCR beta chains of equal frequency, found the HLA-associated ones more clonally expanded.

PCR involved 60 Vbeta and 13 Jbeta primers. In the source study's methods: About 10 million of around 85 million unique TCR beta chains were shared, per a later count. Measured with immunoSEQ multiplex PCR; TCRdb has only the in-frame clones, and not every one. The DNA was the basis for D and trimming; V, J and clone size are from that table. The table includes 85,000 to 90,000 clones, more than 60% detected once. The TCR was taken from a man younger than 40 in good health and CMV-seronegative. The sample consisted of PBMCs. J is TRBJ1-1 and V is TRBV6-1; D not resolved. CDR3 sequence (DNA): TGTGCCAGCAGTGAGGGCAGCCTGCCCACTGAAGCTTTCTTT. This sequence encodes CASSEGSLPTEAFF.